This T cell receptor beta chain was captured by sequencing in a study of blood T cell repertoires in COVID-19. About the study: Both acute and convalescent COVID-19 samples were obtained from the United States, Italy and Spain. The cDNA or gDNA used as material had been derived from T cells, B-cell-depleted T cells, or PBMCs.

Germline lookup yields CDR1 KGHSH and CDR2 LQKENI. The CDR3 spans 16 residues. V dropped 0 bases and J dropped 8 bases, with 17 bases sitting between them. Original processing notes: From reference gene primer amplification, estimates of nucleated cell counts were derived. The data were produced by immunoSEQ multiplex PCR, yet TCRdb's version contains in-frame clones alone and is incomplete. V and J calls and clone size are as listed in that table; D and trimming were resolved from the DNA. The data contain tens of thousands of clones, 90% of them singletons. The chain recombines TRBV18 with TRBJ2-1, with D tentatively TRBD1 (6 bases). This TCR was recovered from a woman older than 75 with acute or convalescent COVID-19. The sample taken for sequencing was peripheral blood. This CDR3 is CASSPPLSGRQDEQFF. CDR3 nucleotide sequence: TGTGCCAGCTCACCACCCCTGAGCGGACGACAGGATGAGCAGTTCTTC.